This note documents a single T cell receptor (beta chain) sequence. This sample is part of a study of blood T cell repertoires in COVID-19. Study-wide context: Some COVID-19 samples were acute and others convalescent; all came from the United States, Italy and Spain. T cells, B-cell-depleted T cells, or PBMCs supplied cDNA or gDNA.

Authors' analysis steps: Estimated nucleated cell counts came from reference gene primer amplification. TCRdb's copy holds only in-frame clones and misses some; the assay was immunoSEQ multiplex PCR. The DNA was the basis for D and trimming; V, J and clone size are from that table. This sample has 120,000 to 150,000 clones, with about nine tenths found just once. The CDR3 runs to 12 residues. CDR1 and CDR2 (germline): GTSNPN, SVGIG (reference sequence). Trimming took 1 base from V and 4 from J, leaving 8 bases between them. The J gene is TRBJ2-7, the V gene TRBV30; TRBD1 might be the D (6 bases). This clonotype was sampled from a man aged 50 or older with active or convalescent COVID-19. Material for sequencing was peripheral blood. The CDR3 DNA follows: TGTGCCTGGAGTGCGCAGGGGTACGAGCAGTACTTC. Protein sequence: CAWSAQGYEQYF.